The 9 T cell receptor beta chains below were found in one sample sequenced in a study of patients and donors after allogeneic stem cell transplantation. TCRdb re-called the RT-PCR reads through MiXCR, storing one row per CDR3 protein. The repertoire holds about 200,000 distinct CDR3 sequences, with 35% to 45% as singletons. Sequenced: blood, either unsorted or a sorted T cell fraction (not recorded which). The receptors stem from a human donor who was either an allogeneic HSCT recipient or a stem cell or donor lymphocyte infusion donor (not recorded which). It is not recorded whose cells these are; they may come from a transplant donor.

The chain employs TRBV2 and TRBJ1-5; tentative D call: TRBD1 (5 bases). The CDR3 has 17 amino acids. V was trimmed by 0 bases and J by 1 base, leaving 13 bases between them. CDR1 is SNHLY, CDR2 FYNNEI, per germline. In nucleotides, the CDR3 is TGTGCCAGCAGTGAAGCGCTTCGGGCAGGGAGCAATCAGCCCCAGCATTTT. It specifies CASSEALRAGSNQPQHF.

There are a few counts of this clonotype. The rearrangement links TRBV6-6 to TRBJ1-1; no definite D call. V lost 6 bases to trimming and J lost 5 bases, with 13 bases between them. Germline assignment: CDR1 MNHNY and CDR2 SVGAGI (reference sequence). The CDR3 runs to 13 residues. CDR3 sequence: CASSPALGTEAFF. The CDR3, as DNA: TGTGCCAGCAGCCCAGCTTTAGGGACTGAAGCTTTCTTT.

This clonotype has just a few counts. The V call is TRBV5-1, the J call TRBJ1-2; possible D gene TRBD1, 5 bases. CDR3 size: 14 residues. V was clipped by 4 bases and J by 4 bases, with 14 bases between them. Germline values: CDR1 SGHRS, CDR2 YFSETQ. CDR3 sequence (DNA): TGCGCCAGCAGCGACTCCCGGGGGTTCTATGGCTACACCTTC. Translation gives CASSDSRGFYGYTF.

The V gene is TRBV7-3, the J gene TRBJ1-6, with 8 bases identical to TRBD1. The CDR3 extends over 15 amino acids. V dropped 5 bases and J dropped 7; count of bases not matched to a gene: 7. Germline CDR1 is SGHTA and CDR2 is FQGTGA. CDR3 loop: CASSQQGGRNSPLHF. DNA for the CDR3: TGTGCCAGCAGCCAACAGGGGGGTAGGAATTCACCCCTCCACTTT.

The genes are TRBV29-1 and TRBJ1-4, with a weak D call TRBD1 (5 bases). The germline V and J ends were trimmed by 4 bases and 0 bases, with 9 bases remaining between them. The germline V gene encodes CDR1 SQVTM and CDR2 ANQGSEA. CDR3 size: 14 residues. CDR3 residues: CSVVGASTNEKLFF. The DNA of the CDR3 is TGCAGCGTTGTTGGGGCGTCAACTAATGAAAAACTGTTTTTT.

The chain is built from TRBV2 and TRBJ2-1; D uncertain. Trimming left V 1 base short and J 0 bases short, with 7 bases between. This CDR3 spans 15 amino acids. Germline V lookup: CDR1 SNHLY, CDR2 FYNNEI. This CDR3 reads CASSEVEPSYNEQFF. The CDR3 nucleotides are TGTGCCAGCAGTGAAGTGGAGCCCTCCTACAATGAGCAGTTCTTC.

This sequence joins TRBV28 and TRBJ1-2; 8 nucleotides match TRBD1. CDR3 length equals 13 residues. Germline V gene lookup returns CDR1 MDHEN and CDR2 SYDVKM. V shed 5 bases and J 7 bases; nucleotides not matched to a gene: 6. The CDR3 DNA reads as TGTGCCAGCAGTCCCCCGGACAGGGCTGGCTACACCTTC. Protein product: CASSPPDRAGYTF.

V is TRBV20-1 and J is TRBJ2-3; D may be TRBD1 (6 bases). Deletions cut 6 bases from V and 4 bases from J, with 17 bases between. The germline V gene encodes CDR1 DFQATT and CDR2 SNEGSKA (reference sequence). The CDR3 loop spans 14 amino acids. CDR3 sequence reads: CSALSPQGSDTQYF. Here the CDR3 DNA reads TGCAGTGCCCTCTCCCCCCAGGGGTCAGATACGCAGTATTTT.

The V call is TRBV20-1, the J call TRBJ1-2; perhaps TRBD1 as D (6 bases). CDR3 length equals 14 residues. The V and J ends lost 4 bases and 3 bases respectively, with 15 bases between them. CDR1 and CDR2 from the germline V gene are DFQATT and SNEGSKA (reference sequence). DNA for the CDR3: TGCAGTGCTACCCGGACAGCAAACTACTATGGCTACACCTTC. Residues: CSATRTANYYGYTF.